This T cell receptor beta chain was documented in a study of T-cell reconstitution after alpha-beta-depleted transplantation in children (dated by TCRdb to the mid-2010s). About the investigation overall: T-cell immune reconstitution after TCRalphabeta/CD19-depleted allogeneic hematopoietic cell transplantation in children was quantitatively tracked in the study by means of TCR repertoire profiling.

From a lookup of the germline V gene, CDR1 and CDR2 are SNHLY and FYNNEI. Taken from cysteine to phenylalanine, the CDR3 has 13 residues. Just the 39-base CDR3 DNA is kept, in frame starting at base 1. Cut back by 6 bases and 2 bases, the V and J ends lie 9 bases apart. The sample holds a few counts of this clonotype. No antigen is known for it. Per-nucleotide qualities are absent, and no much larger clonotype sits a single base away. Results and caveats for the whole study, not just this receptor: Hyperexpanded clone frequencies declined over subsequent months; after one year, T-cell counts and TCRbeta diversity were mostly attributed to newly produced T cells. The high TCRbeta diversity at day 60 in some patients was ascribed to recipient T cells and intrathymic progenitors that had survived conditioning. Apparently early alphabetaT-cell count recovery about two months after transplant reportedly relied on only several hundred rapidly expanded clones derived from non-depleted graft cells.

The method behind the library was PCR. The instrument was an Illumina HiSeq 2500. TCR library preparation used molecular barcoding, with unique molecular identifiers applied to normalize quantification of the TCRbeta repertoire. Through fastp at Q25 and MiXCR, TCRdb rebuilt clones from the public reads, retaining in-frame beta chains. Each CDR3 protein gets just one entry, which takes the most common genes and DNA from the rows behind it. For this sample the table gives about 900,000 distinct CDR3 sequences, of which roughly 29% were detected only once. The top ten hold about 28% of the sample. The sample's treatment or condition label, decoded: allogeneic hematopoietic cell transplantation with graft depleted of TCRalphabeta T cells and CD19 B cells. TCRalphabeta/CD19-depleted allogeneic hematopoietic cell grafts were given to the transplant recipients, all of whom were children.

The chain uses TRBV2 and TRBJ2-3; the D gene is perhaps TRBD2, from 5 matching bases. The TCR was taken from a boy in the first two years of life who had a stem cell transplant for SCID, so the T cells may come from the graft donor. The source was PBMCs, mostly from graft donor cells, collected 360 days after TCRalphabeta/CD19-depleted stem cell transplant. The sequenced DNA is TGTGCCAGCAGAGCGGAGTCCACAGATACGCAGTATTTT. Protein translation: CASRAESTDTQYF.